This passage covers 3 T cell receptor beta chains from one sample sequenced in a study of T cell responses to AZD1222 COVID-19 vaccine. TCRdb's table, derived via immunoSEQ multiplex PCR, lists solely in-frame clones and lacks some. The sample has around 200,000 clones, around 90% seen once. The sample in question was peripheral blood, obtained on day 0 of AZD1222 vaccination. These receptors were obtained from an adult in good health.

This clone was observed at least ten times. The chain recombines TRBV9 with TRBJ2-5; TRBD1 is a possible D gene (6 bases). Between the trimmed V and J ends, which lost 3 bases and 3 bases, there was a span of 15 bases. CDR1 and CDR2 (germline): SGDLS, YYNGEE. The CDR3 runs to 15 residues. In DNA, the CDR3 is TGTGCCAGCAGCGCCCAGACAGGAGTGAAAGAGACCCAGTACTTC. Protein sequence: CASSAQTGVKETQYF.

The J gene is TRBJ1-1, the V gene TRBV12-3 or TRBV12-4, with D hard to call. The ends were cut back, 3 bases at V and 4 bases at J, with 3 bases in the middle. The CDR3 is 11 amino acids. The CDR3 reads CASSFGTEAFF. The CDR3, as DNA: TGTGCCAGCAGTTTTGGCACTGAAGCTTTCTTT.

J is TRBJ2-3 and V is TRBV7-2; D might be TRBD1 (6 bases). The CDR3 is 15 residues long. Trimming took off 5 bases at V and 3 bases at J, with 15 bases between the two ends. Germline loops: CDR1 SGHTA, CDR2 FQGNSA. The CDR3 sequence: CASSRSGQGTDTQYF. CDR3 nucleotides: TGTGCCAGCAGCCGCTCGGGTCAGGGGACAGATACGCAGTATTTT.